One sample yielded the 19 T cell receptor beta chains listed below, sequenced in a study of neurological immune-mediated disorders. TCRdb re-called the 5' RACE reads through MiXCR, storing one row per CDR3 protein. This sample has about 40,000 distinct CDR3 sequences; roughly 15% occur once, and the top ten carry approximately 4%. Sequencing was carried out using CD4+ T cells from blood. These receptors all come from a woman aged 55-69 years with HTLV-1-associated myelopathy (HAM/TSP).

The rearrangement joins TRBV10-3 to TRBJ2-1; possible D gene TRBD2, 6 bases. CDR3 length: 13 residues. V was pared by 8 bases and J by 2 bases, with 10 bases between. Germline lookup yields CDR1 ENHRY and CDR2 SYGVKD. The CDR3 is CAIGGGTYNEQFF. DNA for the CDR3: TGTGCCATCGGTGGGGGGACCTACAATGAGCAGTTCTTC.

This clonotype has at least ten counts. The J gene is TRBJ1-3, the V gene TRBV5-1; D is possibly TRBD1 (5 bases). The CDR3 contains 14 residues. V lost 0 bases and J 1 base, leaving 5 bases between the germline ends. In germline, CDR1 is SGHRS, CDR2 YFSETQ. The CDR3 loop is CASSLAGSGNTIYF. The CDR3 DNA reads as TGCGCCAGCAGCTTGGCAGGGTCTGGAAACACCATATATTTT.

This clonotype was found many times. V gene TRBV20-1 combines with J gene TRBJ1-5; D remains ambiguous. Looked up from germline, CDR1 is DFQATT and CDR2 is SNEGSKA (reference sequence). Trimming took 6 bases from V and 5 from J, leaving 17 bases between them. The CDR3 is 14 amino acids. CDR3 loop: CSATPPGVHQPQHF. CDR3 DNA: TGCAGTGCCACACCTCCCGGAGTTCATCAGCCCCAGCATTTT.

On this clonotype: The junction differs from germline at one of its ends, possibly a read error. The V call is TRBV20-1, the J call TRBJ2-7, with a weak D call TRBD2 (5 bases). Germline CDR1 and CDR2: DFQATT and SNEGSKA (reference sequence). This CDR3 has 11 residues. The CDR3, as DNA: TGCAGTGCCAGAGTAGAGGGTGAGCAGTACTTC. Protein: CSARVEGEQYF.

This clonotype showed up many times. The chain has TRBV4-1 and TRBJ1-1; TRBD1 matches at 9 bases. The germline V gene encodes CDR1 MGHRA and CDR2 YSYEKL. The CDR3 runs 15 residues. Trimming removed 4 bases from V and 1 base from J; junction bases left unmatched: 4. This CDR3 is CASSLEQGANTEAFF. The CDR3 DNA follows: TGCGCCAGCAGCCTTGAACAGGGGGCGAACACTGAAGCTTTCTTT.

This clonotype was recorded at least ten times. The chain recombines TRBV12-3 or TRBV12-4 with TRBJ1-4, with no clear D. V gave up 6 bases and J gave up 4 bases, with 9 bases separating them. There are 13 residues in the CDR3. The DNA of the CDR3 is TGTGCCAGCAGGAACGGGTTTAATGAAAAACTGTTTTTT. Protein product: CASRNGFNEKLFF.

By share of the sample, this clonotype is medium-sized. V usage is TRBV6-5 and J usage is TRBJ1-2; 7 bases align to TRBD1. This CDR3 has 15 amino acids. V shed 2 bases and J 7 bases; nucleotides not matched to a gene: 10. CDR1 is MNHEY and CDR2 is SVGAGI in the germline V gene. CDR3 loop: CASSYGYSAGGGYTF. CDR3 DNA sequence: TGTGCCAGCAGTTACGGATATTCGGCAGGGGGTGGCTACACCTTC.

This clonotype is categorized as medium-sized. The gene calls are TRBV5-1 and TRBJ2-7; 7 nucleotides align to TRBD1. The CDR3 loop spans 14 amino acids. In germline, CDR1 is SGHRS, CDR2 YFSETQ. V shed 4 bases, J shed 7 bases, and the junction held 11 bases outside the gene matches. The CDR3 region has the DNA TGCGCCAGCAGCCTAGGACAGGCGCCGGGGGAGCAGTACTTC. This gives the protein CASSLGQAPGEQYF.

This clonotype occurred many times. This chain uses TRBV25-1 with TRBJ2-7; 7 bases are shared with TRBD1. CDR1 MGHDK and CDR2 SYGVNS come from the germline V gene. The CDR3 spans 14 residues. Germline trimming cut 10 bases from V and 3 bases from J; bases unmatched to any gene: 12. The CDR3 is CANLVGDRGYEQYF. Here the CDR3 DNA reads TGTGCCAATTTAGTTGGGGACAGAGGCTACGAGCAGTACTTC.

This clonotype came up many times. The chain couples TRBV20-1 to TRBJ1-2; tentative D call: TRBD1 (5 bases). Germline V lookup: CDR1 DFQATT, CDR2 SNEGSKA (reference sequence). The CDR3 sequence is 14 residues long. V was shortened by 1 base and J by 4 bases, with 13 bases between the two germline ends. In nucleotides, the CDR3 is TGCAGTGCTAGAGCCCCCGGGGCAGGCTATGGCTACACCTTC. It encodes CSARAPGAGYGYTF.

This clonotype was observed many times. V gene TRBV5-6 combines with J gene TRBJ2-5; 8 nucleotides agree with TRBD2. The CDR3 runs to 18 residues. Germline-derived CDR1 and CDR2 are SGHDT and YYEEEE. V lost 3 bases and J lost 1; bases outside the gene matches: 14. The CDR3 loop is CASSWGTGSGGFQETQYF. CDR3 DNA: TGTGCCAGCAGCTGGGGAACGGGGTCGGGAGGGTTCCAAGAGACCCAGTACTTC.

The sample holds many counts of this clonotype. The chain combines TRBV4-1 with TRBJ1-1, with D possibly being TRBD1 (5 bases). Trimming pared 0 bases from V and 3 bases from J, leaving 11 bases between. The germline V gene encodes CDR1 MGHRA and CDR2 YSYEKL. This CDR3 is built from 15 residues. CDR3 loop: CASSQDGGGYTEAFF. As DNA, the CDR3 is TGCGCCAGCAGCCAAGATGGGGGGGGGTACACTGAAGCTTTCTTT.

This clonotype appeared many times. The V gene is TRBV29-1, the J gene TRBJ1-2; D gene unclear. The CDR3 runs to 11 residues. Germline V gene data show CDR1 as SQVTM and CDR2 as ANQGSEA. V lost 4 bases, J lost 0 bases, and 3 bases lay in between. In DNA, the CDR3 is TGCAGCGTTGGTACTAACTATGGCTACACCTTC. Translating gives CSVGTNYGYTF.

Ten or more counts support this clonotype. This chain uses TRBV7-2 with TRBJ1-1; TRBD1 agrees at 8 bases. The CDR3 loop spans 18 amino acids. Germline trimming cut 3 bases from V and 1 base from J; bases unmatched to any gene: 13. CDR1 is SGHTA, CDR2 FQGNSA, per germline. CDR3 residues: CASSFPLRGRRANTEAFF. CDR3 DNA sequence: TGTGCCAGCAGCTTCCCTCTCAGGGGGCGGAGGGCGAACACTGAAGCTTTCTTT.

This clonotype was observed many times. The CDR3 DNA is TGTGCCAGCAGCCAAGCCCGGGCCCTCGGGAATGAGCAGTTCTTC. This sequence encodes CASSQARALGNEQFF. The chain uses TRBV3-1 and TRBJ2-1; D is unresolved. Per germline, CDR1 LGHDT and CDR2 YNNKEL (reference sequence). The CDR3 sequence is 15 residues long. Between the trimmed V and J ends, which lost 1 base and 7 bases, there was a span of 14 bases.

In its sample, this clonotype was seen many times. This chain links TRBV5-1 with TRBJ2-2; no firm D call. Trimming cost V 2 bases and J 3 bases, with 8 bases left between them. Germline CDR1 SGHRS, CDR2 YFSETQ. The CDR3 has 14 residues. CDR3 bases: TGCGCCAGCAGCTTTTCGGCAGACACCGGGGAGCTGTTTTTT. Translating gives CASSFSADTGELFF.

This clonotype was picked up many times. V gene TRBV2 combines with J gene TRBJ1-6, with D possibly matching TRBD1 (6 bases). This CDR3 region has 14 residues. The V gene's germline CDR1 is SNHLY and CDR2 FYNNEI. V was pared by 6 bases and J by 10 bases, with 16 bases between. The CDR3 DNA sequence: TGTGCCAGCAGCTCGGTGGGGACATCATCACCCCTCCACTTT. Protein sequence: CASSSVGTSSPLHF.

At least ten counts were recorded for this clonotype. The genes are TRBV20-1 and TRBJ1-5; TRBD1 aligns across 8 bases. Germline CDR1 and CDR2: DFQATT and SNEGSKA (reference sequence). The CDR3 has 15 amino acids. The V and J ends lost 4 bases and 2 bases, in that order; junction bases with no gene match: 7. The CDR3: CSANRGGSGNQPQHF. The CDR3 DNA reads as TGCAGTGCTAACAGGGGGGGGTCTGGCAATCAGCCCCAGCATTTT.

There are many counts of this clonotype. This chain joins TRBV5-1 and TRBJ1-1, with D perhaps matching TRBD1 (5 bases). The germline gives CDR1 SGHRS, CDR2 YFSETQ. Trimming removed 4 bases at V and 5 bases at J, with 18 bases between. The CDR3 has 15 amino acids. Here the CDR3 DNA reads TGCGCCAGCAGCGCAAGACCCGGGACGAAGACTGAAGCTTTCTTT. It encodes CASSARPGTKTEAFF.